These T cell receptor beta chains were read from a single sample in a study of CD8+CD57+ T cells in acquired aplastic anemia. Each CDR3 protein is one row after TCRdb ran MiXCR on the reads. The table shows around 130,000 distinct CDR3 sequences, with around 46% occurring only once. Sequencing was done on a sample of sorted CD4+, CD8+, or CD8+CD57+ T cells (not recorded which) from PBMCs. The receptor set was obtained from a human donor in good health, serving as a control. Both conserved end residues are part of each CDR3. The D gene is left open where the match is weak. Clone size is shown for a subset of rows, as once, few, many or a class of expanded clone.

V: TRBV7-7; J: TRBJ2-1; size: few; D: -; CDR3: CASSLGQVSYDEQFF; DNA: TGTGCCAGCAGCTTGGGGCAGGTCTCCTACGATGAGCAGTTCTTC
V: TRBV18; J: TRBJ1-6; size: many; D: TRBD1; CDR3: CASSPIGQGRGNSPLHF; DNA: TGTGCCAGCTCTCCCATAGGACAGGGGAGAGGGAATTCACCCCTCCACTTT
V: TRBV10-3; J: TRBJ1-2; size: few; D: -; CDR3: CAISGTGGGYTF; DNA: TGTGCCATCAGCGGGACGGGGGGTGGCTACACCTTC
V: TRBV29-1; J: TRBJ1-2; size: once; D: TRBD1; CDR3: CSAPGGRGYTF; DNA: TGCAGCGCCCCAGGGGGAAGGGGCTACACCTTC
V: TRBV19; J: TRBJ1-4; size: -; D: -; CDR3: CASSIGHYNEKLFF; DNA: TGTGCCAGTAGTATTGGCCATTACAATGAAAAACTGTTTTTT
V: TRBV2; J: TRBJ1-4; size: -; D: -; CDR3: CASSRQSLMEKLFF; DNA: TGTGCCAGCAGTCGACAGTCACTAATGGAAAAACTGTTTTTT
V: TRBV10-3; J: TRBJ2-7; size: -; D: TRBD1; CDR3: CAIRPGQDSYEQYF; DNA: TGTGCCATCAGACCGGGACAGGATTCCTACGAGCAGTACTTC
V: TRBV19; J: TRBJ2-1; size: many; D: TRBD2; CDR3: CASNGGGHNEQFF; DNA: TGTGCCAGTAACGGCGGGGGACACAATGAGCAGTTCTTC
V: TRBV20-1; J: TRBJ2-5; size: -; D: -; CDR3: CSGQIGETQYF; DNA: TGCAGCGGACAGATAGGGGAGACCCAGTACTTC
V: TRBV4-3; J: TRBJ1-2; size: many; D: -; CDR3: CASSQGVTDDGYTF; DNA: TGCGCCAGCAGCCAAGGGGTTACGGACGATGGCTACACCTTC
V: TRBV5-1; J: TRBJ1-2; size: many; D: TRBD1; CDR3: CASSSEQGSLYGYTF; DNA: TGCGCCAGCAGCTCGGAACAGGGGTCCTTATATGGCTACACCTTC
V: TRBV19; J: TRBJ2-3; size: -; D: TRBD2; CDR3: CASSSGGGHTDTQYF; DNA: TGTGCCAGTAGTAGCGGGGGGGGCCACACAGATACGCAGTATTTT
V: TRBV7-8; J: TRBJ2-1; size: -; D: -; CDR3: CASTYSVDYNEQFF; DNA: TGTGCCAGCACCTATAGCGTGGACTACAATGAGCAGTTCTTC
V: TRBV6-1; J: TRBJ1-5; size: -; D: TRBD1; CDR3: CASRETGEFFQPQHF; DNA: TGTGCCAGCAGGGAGACAGGGGAGTTTTTTCAGCCCCAGCATTTT
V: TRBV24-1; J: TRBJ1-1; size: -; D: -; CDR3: CATSGEKGVAFF; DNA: TGTGCCACCAGTGGTGAGAAGGGAGTGGCTTTCTTT
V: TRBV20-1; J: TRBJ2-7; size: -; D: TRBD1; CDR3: CSAPGQGYGEQYF; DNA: TGCAGTGCGCCGGGACAGGGCTACGGGGAGCAGTACTTC
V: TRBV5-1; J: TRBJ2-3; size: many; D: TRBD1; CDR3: CASLRTGASTDTQYF; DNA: TGCGCCAGCCTGAGGACAGGGGCAAGCACAGATACGCAGTATTTT
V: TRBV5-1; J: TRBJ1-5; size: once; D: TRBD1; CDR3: CASSTGKGQGAFQPQHF; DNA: TGCGCCAGCAGCACGGGGAAGGGACAGGGGGCGTTTCAGCCCCAGCATTTT
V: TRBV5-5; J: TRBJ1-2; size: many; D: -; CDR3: CASSLSGSTNYGYTF; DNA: TGTGCCAGCAGCTTATCAGGCTCTACGAACTATGGCTACACCTTC
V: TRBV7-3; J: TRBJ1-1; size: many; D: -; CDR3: CASSLTGPGATEAFF; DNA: TGTGCCAGCAGCTTAACCGGGCCCGGGGCCACTGAAGCTTTCTTT
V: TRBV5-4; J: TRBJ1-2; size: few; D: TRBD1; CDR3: CASSSPPGTGGVDGYTF; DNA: TGTGCCAGCAGCTCTCCTCCGGGGACAGGGGGGGTAGATGGCTACACCTTC
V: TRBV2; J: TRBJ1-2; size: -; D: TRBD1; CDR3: CASTGGRLDYGYTF; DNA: TGTGCCAGCACAGGGGGCAGGCTTGACTATGGCTACACCTTC
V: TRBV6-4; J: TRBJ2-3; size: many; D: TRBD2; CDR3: CASSLVSSGGPDTQYF; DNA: TGTGCCAGCAGCTTGGTTTCCAGCGGGGGGCCGGATACGCAGTATTTT
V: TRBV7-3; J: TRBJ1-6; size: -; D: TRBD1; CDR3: CASRLTRTGPNSPLHF; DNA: TGTGCCAGCAGACTTACTCGGACAGGCCCTAATTCACCCCTCCACTTT
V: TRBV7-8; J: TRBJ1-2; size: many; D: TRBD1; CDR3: CASSLGGTGSRGYTF; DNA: TGTGCCAGCAGCCTTGGGGGGACAGGGTCCAGGGGCTACACCTTC
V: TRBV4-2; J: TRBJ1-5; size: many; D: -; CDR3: CASSPLTWGLTSNQPQHF; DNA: TGTGCCAGCAGCCCCCTGACATGGGGTCTAACAAGCAATCAGCCCCAGCATTTT
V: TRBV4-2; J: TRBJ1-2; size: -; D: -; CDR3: CAGSQETARDYGYTF; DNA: TGTGCCGGCAGCCAAGAAACAGCCAGAGACTATGGCTACACCTTC
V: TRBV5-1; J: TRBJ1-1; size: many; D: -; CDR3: CASSTGNAEAFF; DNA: TGCGCCAGCAGTACGGGAAACGCTGAAGCTTTCTTT
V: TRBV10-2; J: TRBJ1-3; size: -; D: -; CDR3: CASREGGVNTIYF; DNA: TGCGCCAGCAGGGAAGGGGGGGTCAACACCATATATTTT
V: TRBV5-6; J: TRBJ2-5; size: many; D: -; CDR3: CASSSKTGLETQYF; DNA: TGTGCCAGCAGCTCGAAAACAGGGTTGGAGACCCAGTACTTC
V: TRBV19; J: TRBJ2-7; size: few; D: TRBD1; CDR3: CASSPGQGRVQYF; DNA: TGTGCCAGTAGTCCGGGACAGGGTAGGGTGCAGTACTTC
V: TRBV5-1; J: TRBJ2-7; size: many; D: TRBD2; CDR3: CASSSGVASGNYEQYF; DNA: TGCGCCAGCAGCTCGGGGGTGGCTAGCGGGAACTACGAGCAGTACTTC
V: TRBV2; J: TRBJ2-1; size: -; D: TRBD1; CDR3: CASSWGQGGNEQFF; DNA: TGTGCCAGCAGCTGGGGACAGGGGGGCAATGAGCAGTTCTTC
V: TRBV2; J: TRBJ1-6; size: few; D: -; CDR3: CASSTGFGSPLHF; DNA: TGTGCCAGCAGTACAGGTTTTGGTTCACCCCTCCACTTT
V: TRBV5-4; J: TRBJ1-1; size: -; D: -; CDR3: CASTEGMTEAFF; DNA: TGTGCCAGCACTGAGGGGATGACTGAAGCTTTCTTT
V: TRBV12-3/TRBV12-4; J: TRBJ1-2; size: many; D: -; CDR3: CASRYREGLNYGYTF; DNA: TGTGCCAGCAGGTATCGTGAAGGGCTTAACTATGGCTACACCTTC